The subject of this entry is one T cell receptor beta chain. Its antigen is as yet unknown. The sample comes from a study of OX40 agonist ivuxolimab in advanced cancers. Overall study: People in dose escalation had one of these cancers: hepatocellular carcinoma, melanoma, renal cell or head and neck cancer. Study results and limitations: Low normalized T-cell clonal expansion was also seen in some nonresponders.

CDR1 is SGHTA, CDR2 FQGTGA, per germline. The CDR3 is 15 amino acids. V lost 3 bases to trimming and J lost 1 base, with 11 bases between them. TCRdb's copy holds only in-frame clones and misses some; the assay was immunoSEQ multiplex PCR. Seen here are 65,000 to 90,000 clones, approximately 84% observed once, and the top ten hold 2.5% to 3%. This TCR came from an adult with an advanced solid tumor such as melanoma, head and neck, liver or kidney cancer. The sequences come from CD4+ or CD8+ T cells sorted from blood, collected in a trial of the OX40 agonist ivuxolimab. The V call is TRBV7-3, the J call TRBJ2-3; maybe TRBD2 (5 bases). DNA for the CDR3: TGTGCCAGCAGCTTTGGGGTCGGGGGCACAGATACGCAGTATTTT. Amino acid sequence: CASSFGVGGTDTQYF.